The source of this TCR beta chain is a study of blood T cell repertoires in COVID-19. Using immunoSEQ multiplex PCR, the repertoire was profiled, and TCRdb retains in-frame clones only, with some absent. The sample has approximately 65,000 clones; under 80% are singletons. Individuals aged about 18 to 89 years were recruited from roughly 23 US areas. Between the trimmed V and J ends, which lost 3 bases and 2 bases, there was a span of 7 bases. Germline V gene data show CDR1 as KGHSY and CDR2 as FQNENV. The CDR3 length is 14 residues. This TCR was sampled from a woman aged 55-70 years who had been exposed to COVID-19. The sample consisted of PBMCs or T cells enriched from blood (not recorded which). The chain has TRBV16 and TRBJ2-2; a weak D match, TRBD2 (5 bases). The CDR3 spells CASSQRENTGELFF. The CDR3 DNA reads TGTGCCAGCAGCCAGAGGGAAAACACCGGGGAGCTGTTTTTT.